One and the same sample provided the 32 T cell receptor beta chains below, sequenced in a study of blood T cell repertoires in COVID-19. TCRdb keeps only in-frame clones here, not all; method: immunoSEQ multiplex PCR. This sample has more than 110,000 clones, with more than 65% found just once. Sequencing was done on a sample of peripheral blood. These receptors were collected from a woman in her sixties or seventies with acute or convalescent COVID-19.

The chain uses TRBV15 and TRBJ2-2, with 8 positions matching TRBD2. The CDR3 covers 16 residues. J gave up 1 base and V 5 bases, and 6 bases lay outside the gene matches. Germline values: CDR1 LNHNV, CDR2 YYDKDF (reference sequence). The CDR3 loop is CATSGPTSGNTGELFF. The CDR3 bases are TGTGCCACCAGCGGACCTACTAGCGGGAACACCGGGGAGCTGTTTTTT.

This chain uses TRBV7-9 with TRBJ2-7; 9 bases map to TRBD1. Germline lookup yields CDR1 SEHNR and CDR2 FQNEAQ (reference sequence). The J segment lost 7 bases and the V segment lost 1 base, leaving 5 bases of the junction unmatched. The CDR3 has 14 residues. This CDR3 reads CASSLGQGVGEQYF. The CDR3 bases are TGTGCCAGCAGCTTAGGACAGGGGGTTGGAGAGCAGTACTTC.

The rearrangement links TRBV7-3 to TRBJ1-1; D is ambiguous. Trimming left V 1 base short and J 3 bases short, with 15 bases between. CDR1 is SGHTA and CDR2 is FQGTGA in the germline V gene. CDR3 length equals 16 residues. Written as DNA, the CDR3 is TGTGCCAGCAGCTTAATGGCCGTTCAGGAACACACTGAAGCTTTCTTT. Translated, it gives CASSLMAVQEHTEAFF. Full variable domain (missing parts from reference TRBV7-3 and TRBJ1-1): GAGVSQTPSNKVTEKGKYVELRCDPISGHTALYWYRQSLGQGPEFLIYFQGTGAADDSGLPNDRFFAVRPEGSVSTLKIQRTERGDSAVYLCASSLMAVQEHTEAFFGQGTRLTVV.

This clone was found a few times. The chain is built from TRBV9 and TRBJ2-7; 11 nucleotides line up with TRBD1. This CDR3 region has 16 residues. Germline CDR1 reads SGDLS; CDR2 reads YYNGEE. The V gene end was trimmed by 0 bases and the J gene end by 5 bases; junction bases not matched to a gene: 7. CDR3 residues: CASSVAGTGGTHEQYF. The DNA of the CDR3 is TGTGCCAGCAGCGTAGCAGGGACAGGGGGTACCCACGAGCAGTACTTC.

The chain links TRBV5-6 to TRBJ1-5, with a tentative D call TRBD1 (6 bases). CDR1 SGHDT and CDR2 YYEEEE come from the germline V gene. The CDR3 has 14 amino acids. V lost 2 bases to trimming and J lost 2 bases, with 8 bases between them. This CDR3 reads CASSFKGGNQPQHF. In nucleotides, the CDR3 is TGTGCCAGCAGCTTTAAGGGGGGCAATCAGCCCCAGCATTTT.

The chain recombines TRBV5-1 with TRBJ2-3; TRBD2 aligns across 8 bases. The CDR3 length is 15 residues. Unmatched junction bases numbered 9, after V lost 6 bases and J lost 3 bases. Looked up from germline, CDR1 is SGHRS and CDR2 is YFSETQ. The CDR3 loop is CASKALAGPTDTQYF. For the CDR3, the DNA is TGCGCCAGCAAGGCCCTAGCGGGTCCGACAGATACGCAGTATTTT.

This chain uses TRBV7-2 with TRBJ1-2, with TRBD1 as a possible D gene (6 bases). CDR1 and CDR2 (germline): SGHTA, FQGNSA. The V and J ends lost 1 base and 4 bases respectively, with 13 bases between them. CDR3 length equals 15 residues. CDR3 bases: TGTGCCAGCAGCTTAGGAGGACAGAGTATCTATGGCTACACCTTC. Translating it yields CASSLGGQSIYGYTF.

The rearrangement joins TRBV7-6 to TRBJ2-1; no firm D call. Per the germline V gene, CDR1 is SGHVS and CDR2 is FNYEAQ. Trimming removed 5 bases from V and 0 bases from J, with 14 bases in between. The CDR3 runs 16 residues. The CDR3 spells CASSPEPTNSYNEQFF. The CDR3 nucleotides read TGTGCCAGCAGCCCGGAGCCCACTAACTCCTACAATGAGCAGTTCTTC.

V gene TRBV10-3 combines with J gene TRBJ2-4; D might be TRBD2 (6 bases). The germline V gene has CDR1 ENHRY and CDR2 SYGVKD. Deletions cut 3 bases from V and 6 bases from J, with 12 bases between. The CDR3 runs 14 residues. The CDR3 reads CAISEGPAGNIQYF. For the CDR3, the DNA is TGTGCCATCAGTGAAGGACCAGCGGGAAACATTCAGTACTTC.

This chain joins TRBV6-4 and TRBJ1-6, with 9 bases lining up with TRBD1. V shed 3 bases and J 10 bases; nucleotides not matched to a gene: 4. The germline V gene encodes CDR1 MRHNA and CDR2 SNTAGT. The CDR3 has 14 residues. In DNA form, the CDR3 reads TGTGCCAGCAGTGAACAGGGGGCAATGTCACCCCTCCACTTT. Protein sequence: CASSEQGAMSPLHF.

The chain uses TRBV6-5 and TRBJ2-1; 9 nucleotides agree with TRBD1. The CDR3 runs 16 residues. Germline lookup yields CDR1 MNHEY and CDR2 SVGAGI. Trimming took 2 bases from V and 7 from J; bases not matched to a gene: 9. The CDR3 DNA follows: TGTGCCAGCAGTTACGATACAGGGGGCAGATGGAATGAGCAGTTCTTC. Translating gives CASSYDTGGRWNEQFF.

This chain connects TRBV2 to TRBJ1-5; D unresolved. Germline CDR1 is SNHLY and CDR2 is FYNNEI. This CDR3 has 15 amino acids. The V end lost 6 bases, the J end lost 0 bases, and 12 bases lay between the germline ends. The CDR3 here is CASRETSYSNQPQHF. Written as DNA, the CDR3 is TGTGCCAGCAGGGAGACCAGCTATAGCAATCAGCCCCAGCATTTT. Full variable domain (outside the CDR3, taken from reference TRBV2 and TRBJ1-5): EPEVTQTPSHQVTQMGQEVILRCVPISNHLYFYWYRQILGQKVEFLVSFYNNEISEKSEIFDDQFSVERPDGSNFTLKIRSTKLEDSAMYFCASRETSYSNQPQHFGDGTRLSIL.

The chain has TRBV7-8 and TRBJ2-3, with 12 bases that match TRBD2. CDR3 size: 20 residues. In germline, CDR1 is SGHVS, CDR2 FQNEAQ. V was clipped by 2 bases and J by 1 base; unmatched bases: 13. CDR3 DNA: TGTGCCAGCAGCTTAAGGCCTAGCGGGAGGGTCCTGCCGGGCACAGATACGCAGTATTTT. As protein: CASSLRPSGRVLPGTDTQYF.

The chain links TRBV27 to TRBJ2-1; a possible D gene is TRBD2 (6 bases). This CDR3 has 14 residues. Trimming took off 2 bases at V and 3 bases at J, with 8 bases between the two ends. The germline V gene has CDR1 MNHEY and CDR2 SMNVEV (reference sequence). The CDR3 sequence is CASSLRGLYNEQFF. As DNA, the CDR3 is TGTGCCAGCAGTTTACGGGGACTCTACAATGAGCAGTTCTTC.

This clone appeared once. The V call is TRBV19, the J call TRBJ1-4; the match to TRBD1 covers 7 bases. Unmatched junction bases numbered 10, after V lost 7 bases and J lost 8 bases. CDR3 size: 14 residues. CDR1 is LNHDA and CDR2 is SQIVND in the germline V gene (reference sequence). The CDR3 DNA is TGTGCCAGTACTAGACAGGGTCCGTGGGAAAAACTGTTTTTT. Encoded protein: CASTRQGPWEKLFF.

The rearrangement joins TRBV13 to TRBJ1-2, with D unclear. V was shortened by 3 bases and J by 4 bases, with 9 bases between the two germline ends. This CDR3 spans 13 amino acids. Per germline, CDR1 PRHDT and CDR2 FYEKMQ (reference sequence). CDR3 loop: CASSFNSGYGYTF. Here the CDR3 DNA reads TGTGCCAGCAGCTTTAATAGTGGCTATGGCTACACCTTC.

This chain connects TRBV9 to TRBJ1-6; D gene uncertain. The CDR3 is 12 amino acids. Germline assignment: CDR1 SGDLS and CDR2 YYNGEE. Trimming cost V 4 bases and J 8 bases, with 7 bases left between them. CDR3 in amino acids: CASSTRDSPLHF. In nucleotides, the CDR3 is TGTGCCAGCAGCACTAGAGATTCACCCCTCCACTTT.

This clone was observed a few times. CDR3 sequence (DNA): TGCGCCAGCAGTGGAGGCAGGGGACGGTACGAGCAGTACTTC. Its protein product is CASSGGRGRYEQYF. The rearrangement joins TRBV10-1 to TRBJ2-7; tentative D call: TRBD1 (6 bases). Germline CDR1 is WNHNN and CDR2 is SYGVQD (reference sequence). The CDR3 has 14 residues. The ends were cut back, 4 bases at V and 4 bases at J, with 14 bases in the middle.

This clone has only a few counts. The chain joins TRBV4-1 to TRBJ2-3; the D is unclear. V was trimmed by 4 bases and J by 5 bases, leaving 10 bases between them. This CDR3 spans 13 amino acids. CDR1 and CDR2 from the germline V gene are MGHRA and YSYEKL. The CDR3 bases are TGCGCCAGCAGCCCGGTAGTCATAGATACGCAGTATTTT. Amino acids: CASSPVVIDTQYF.

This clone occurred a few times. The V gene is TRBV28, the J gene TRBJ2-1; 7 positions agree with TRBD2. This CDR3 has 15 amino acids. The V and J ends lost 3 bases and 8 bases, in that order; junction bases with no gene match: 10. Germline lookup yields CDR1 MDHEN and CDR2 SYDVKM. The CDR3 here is CASSFLAGELDEQFF. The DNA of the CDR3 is TGTGCCAGCAGTTTTTTGGCGGGAGAGTTGGATGAGCAGTTCTTC.

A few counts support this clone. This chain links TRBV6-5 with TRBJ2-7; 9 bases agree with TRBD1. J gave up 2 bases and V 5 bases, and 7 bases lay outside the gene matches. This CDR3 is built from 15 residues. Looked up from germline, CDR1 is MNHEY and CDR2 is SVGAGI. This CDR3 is CASSLTGQGPYEQYF. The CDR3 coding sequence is TGTGCCAGCAGTCTGACGGGACAGGGACCCTACGAGCAGTACTTC.

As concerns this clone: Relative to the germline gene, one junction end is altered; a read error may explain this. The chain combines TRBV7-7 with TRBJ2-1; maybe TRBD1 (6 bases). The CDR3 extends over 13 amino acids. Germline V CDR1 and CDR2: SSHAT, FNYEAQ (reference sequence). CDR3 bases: TGTGCTAGCAGTAGGGGGTCCTACAATGAGCAGTTCTTC. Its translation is CASSRGSYNEQFF. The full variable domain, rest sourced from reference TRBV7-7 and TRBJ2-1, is GAGVSQSPRYKVTKRGQDVTLRCDPISSHATLYWYQQALGQGPEFLTYFNYEAQPDKSGLPSDRFSAERPEGSISTLTIQRTEQRDSAMYRCASSRGSYNEQFFGPGTRLTVL.

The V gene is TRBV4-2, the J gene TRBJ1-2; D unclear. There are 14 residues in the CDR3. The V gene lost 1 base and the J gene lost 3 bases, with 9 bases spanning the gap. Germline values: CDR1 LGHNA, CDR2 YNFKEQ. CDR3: CASSQGPVDYGYTF. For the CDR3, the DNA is TGTGCCAGCAGCCAAGGTCCGGTTGACTATGGCTACACCTTC.

The CDR3 loop reads CASSLMAPSTSGGLNTGELFF. In nucleotides, the CDR3 is TGTGCCAGCAGCTTAATGGCCCCCTCGACTAGCGGGGGCCTGAACACCGGGGAGCTGTTTTTT. The chain uses TRBV7-3 and TRBJ2-2, with 12 bases identical to TRBD2. The V gene end was trimmed by 1 base and the J gene end by 1 base; junction bases not matched to a gene: 13. Germline lookup yields CDR1 SGHTA and CDR2 FQGTGA. The CDR3 consists of 21 residues.

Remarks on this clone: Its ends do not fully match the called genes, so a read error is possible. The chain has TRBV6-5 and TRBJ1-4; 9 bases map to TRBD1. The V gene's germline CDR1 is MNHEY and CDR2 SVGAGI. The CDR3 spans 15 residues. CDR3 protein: CASRYSTGGVEKLFF. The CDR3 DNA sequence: TGTGCCAGCAGATACTCGACAGGGGGAGTCGAAAAACTGTTTTTT.

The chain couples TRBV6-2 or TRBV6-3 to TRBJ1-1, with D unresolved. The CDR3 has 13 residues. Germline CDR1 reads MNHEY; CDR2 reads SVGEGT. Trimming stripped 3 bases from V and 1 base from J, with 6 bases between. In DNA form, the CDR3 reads TGTGCCAGCAGTTATACACAGAACACTGAAGCTTTCTTT. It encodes CASSYTQNTEAFF.

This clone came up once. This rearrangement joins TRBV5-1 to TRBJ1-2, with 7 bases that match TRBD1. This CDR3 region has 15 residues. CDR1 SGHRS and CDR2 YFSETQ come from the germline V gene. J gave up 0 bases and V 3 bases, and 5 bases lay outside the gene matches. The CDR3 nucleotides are TGCGCCAGCAGCTCAGGACAGGCGACTAACTATGGCTACACCTTC. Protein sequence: CASSSGQATNYGYTF.

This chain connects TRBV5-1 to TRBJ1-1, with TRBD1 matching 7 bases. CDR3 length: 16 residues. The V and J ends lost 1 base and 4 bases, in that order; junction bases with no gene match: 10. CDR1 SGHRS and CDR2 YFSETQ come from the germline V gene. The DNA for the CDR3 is TGCGCCAGCAGCTTGTTGGGACAGTATTCTGGCACTGAAGCTTTCTTT. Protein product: CASSLLGQYSGTEAFF.

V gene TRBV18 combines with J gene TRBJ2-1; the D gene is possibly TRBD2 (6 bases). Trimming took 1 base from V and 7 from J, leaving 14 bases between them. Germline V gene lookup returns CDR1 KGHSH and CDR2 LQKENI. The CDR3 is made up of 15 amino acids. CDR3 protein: CASSPQRDSGNEQFF. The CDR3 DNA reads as TGTGCCAGCTCACCACAGAGGGACTCCGGGAATGAGCAGTTCTTC.

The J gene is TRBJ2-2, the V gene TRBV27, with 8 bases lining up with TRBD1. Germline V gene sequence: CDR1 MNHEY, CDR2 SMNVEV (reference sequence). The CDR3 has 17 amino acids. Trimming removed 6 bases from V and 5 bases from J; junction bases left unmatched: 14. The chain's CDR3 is CASSRSRQGSKTGELFF. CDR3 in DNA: TGTGCCAGCAGCAGAAGCCGACAGGGGTCCAAGACCGGGGAGCTGTTTTTT.

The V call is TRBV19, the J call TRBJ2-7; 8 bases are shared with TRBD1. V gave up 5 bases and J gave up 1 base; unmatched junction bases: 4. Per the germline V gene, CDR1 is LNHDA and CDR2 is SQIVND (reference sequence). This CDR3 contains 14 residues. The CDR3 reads CASSPRQGSYEQYF. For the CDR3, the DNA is TGTGCCAGTAGTCCCCGACAGGGGTCCTACGAGCAGTACTTC.

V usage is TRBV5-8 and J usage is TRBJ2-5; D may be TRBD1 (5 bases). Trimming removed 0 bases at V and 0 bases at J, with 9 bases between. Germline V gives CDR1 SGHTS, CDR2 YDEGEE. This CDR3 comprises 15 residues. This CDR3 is CASSLGQTYQETQYF. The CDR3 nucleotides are TGTGCCAGCAGCTTGGGACAGACCTACCAAGAGACCCAGTACTTC.